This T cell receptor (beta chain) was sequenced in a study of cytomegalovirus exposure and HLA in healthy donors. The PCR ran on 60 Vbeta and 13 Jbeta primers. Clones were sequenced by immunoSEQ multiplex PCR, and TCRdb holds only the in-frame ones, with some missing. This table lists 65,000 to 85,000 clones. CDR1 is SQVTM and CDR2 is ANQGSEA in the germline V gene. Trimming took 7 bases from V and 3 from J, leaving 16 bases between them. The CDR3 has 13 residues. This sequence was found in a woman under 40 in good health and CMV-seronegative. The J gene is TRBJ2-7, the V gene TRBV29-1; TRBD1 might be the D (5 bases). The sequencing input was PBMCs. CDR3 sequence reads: CSALGATYYEQYF. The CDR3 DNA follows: TGCAGCGCCCTTGGGGCGACCTACTACGAGCAGTACTTC.